This passage covers 27 T cell receptor beta chains from one sample sequenced in a study of type 1 and type 2 diabetes patients. Amplification started from genomic DNA. Amplification of the beta chain CDR3 used 30 forward and 13 reverse multiplex primers. TCRdb independently ran MiXCR on the multiplex PCR reads; one entry per CDR3 protein. The sample has fewer than 300,000 distinct CDR3 sequences; 47% are singletons. Sequencing was done on a sample of peripheral blood mononuclear cells (PBMCs). Source of these receptors: a man aged 18 to 29 with type 2 diabetes.

This clonotype was detected only once. V and J are TRBV7-9 and TRBJ2-7, with TRBD1 matching 7 bases. V trimming: 5 bases; J trimming: 7 bases; junction bases outside the gene matches: 5. Germline V gene data show CDR1 as SEHNR and CDR2 as FQNEAQ (reference sequence). CDR3 size: 12 residues. DNA for the CDR3: TGTGCCAGCAGCGTCCAGGGGGATGAGCAGTACTTC. Protein: CASSVQGDEQYF.

This clonotype showed up just once. The rearrangement uses TRBV19 and TRBJ1-2; D gene ambiguous. The CDR3 loop spans 13 amino acids. Looked up from germline, CDR1 is LNHDA and CDR2 is SQIVND (reference sequence). Trimming pared 4 bases from V and 7 bases from J, leaving 13 bases between. The CDR3 coding sequence is TGTGCCAGTAGTACCCCTCCAATCTCTGGCTACACCTTC. Translation gives CASSTPPISGYTF.

This clonotype was seen many times. The rearrangement links TRBV15 to TRBJ1-1, with D tentatively TRBD1 (5 bases). The CDR3 covers 15 residues. Germline V gives CDR1 LNHNV, CDR2 YYDKDF (reference sequence). Trimming stripped 3 bases from V and 0 bases from J, with 11 bases between. The CDR3 DNA reads TGTGCCACCAGCAGGAAGGGGCTAATGAACACTGAAGCTTTCTTT. Its protein product is CATSRKGLMNTEAFF.

The chain joins TRBV19 to TRBJ1-2; the D gene is possibly TRBD1 (5 bases). V lost 3 bases and J 7 bases, leaving 9 bases between the germline ends. The CDR3 is 12 amino acids. The germline CDR1 and CDR2 sequences are LNHDA and SQIVND (reference sequence). The CDR3 DNA reads TGTGCCAGTAGTATTCTTGGGACTGGCTACACCTTC. Its protein product is CASSILGTGYTF.

This clonotype appeared a few times. This chain links TRBV7-8 with TRBJ2-3; D unresolved. The CDR3 loop spans 14 amino acids. V lost 5 bases, J lost 6 bases, and 15 bases lay in between. The germline CDR1 and CDR2 sequences are SGHVS and FQNEAQ. CDR3 loop: CASSPSPPPDTQYF. For the CDR3, the DNA is TGTGCCAGCAGCCCTTCCCCCCCGCCGGATACGCAGTATTTT.

This clonotype was seen a few times. V is TRBV19 and J is TRBJ2-7, with D perhaps TRBD2 (6 bases). The CDR3 runs 13 residues. Germline V gives CDR1 LNHDA, CDR2 SQIVND (reference sequence). The V end was cut by 1 base, the J end by 2 bases, with 6 bases between. Written as DNA, the CDR3 is TGTGCCAGTAGTATAGCGGGAGCCTACGAGCAGTACTTC. Protein: CASSIAGAYEQYF.

The V gene is TRBV15, the J gene TRBJ2-5; TRBD2 aligns across 7 bases. Trimming took 2 bases from V and 5 from J; bases not matched to a gene: 17. There are 18 residues in the CDR3. Germline loops: CDR1 LNHNV, CDR2 YYDKDF (reference sequence). Written as DNA, the CDR3 is TGTGCCACCAGCAGACCGCCATGGGCGGGAGCTGGGGGTGAGACCCAGTACTTC. Encoded protein: CATSRPPWAGAGGETQYF.

The CDR3 DNA sequence: TGTGCCAGTAGTATATCTAGGTGGCAGCTGGGAGGTGGCTACACCTTC. Its protein product is CASSISRWQLGGGYTF. The J gene is TRBJ1-2, the V gene TRBV7-6, with D uncertain. The CDR3 consists of 16 residues. Trimming removed 9 bases at V and 7 bases at J, with 27 bases between. Germline-derived CDR1 and CDR2 are SGHVS and FNYEAQ.

The rearrangement uses TRBV6-1 and TRBJ2-7; no clear D gene. Germline V gene lookup returns CDR1 MNHNS and CDR2 SASEGT. CDR3 length: 15 residues. V was pared by 8 bases and J by 6 bases, with 23 bases between. This chain's CDR3 is CASVFGAARLSEQYF. For the CDR3, the DNA is TGTGCCAGCGTCTTTGGAGCTGCCCGTCTCTCCGAGCAGTACTTC.

This chain connects TRBV19 to TRBJ2-7; TRBD1 matches at 10 bases. Near its end, the DNA agrees better with TRBJ2-1, so the J call may be wrong. This CDR3 region has 14 residues. Germline V lookup: CDR1 LNHDA, CDR2 SQIVND (reference sequence). The CDR3 reads CASKVGQGYHEQFF. The CDR3 DNA sequence: TGTGCCAGTAAAGTGGGACAGGGGTACCATGAGCAGTTCTTC.

J is TRBJ2-7 and V is TRBV27; 7 nucleotides line up with TRBD2. The CDR3 covers 14 residues. Germline CDR1 and CDR2: MNHEY and SMNVEV (reference sequence). With 4 bases clipped from V and 1 base from J, the junction kept 4 bases outside the gene matches. The CDR3 coding sequence is TGTGCCAGCAGTTGGGGGGGGGATTCCTACGAGCAGTACTTC. It codes for CASSWGGDSYEQYF.

This clonotype came up a few times. The rearrangement joins TRBV10-3 to TRBJ2-1; TRBD2 is a possible D gene (6 bases). The CDR3 sequence is 14 residues long. Germline CDR1 and CDR2: ENHRY and SYGVKD. V lost 5 bases to trimming and J lost 12 bases, with 20 bases between them. Written as DNA, the CDR3 is TGTGCCATCAGTCCCCGCGGGGCCTCCGGGACGCAGTTCTTC. This codes for CAISPRGASGTQFF.

As for this clonotype: This could be a read error, since a much larger clone is one nucleotide away. The chain couples TRBV15 to TRBJ2-7, with D possibly being TRBD1 (6 bases). Germline V gene lookup returns CDR1 LNHNV and CDR2 YYDKDF (reference sequence). The CDR3 contains 13 residues. V was trimmed by 3 bases and J by 3 bases, leaving 9 bases between them. The CDR3: CATSRGAVYEQYF. CDR3 DNA: TGTGCCACCAGCAGGGGGGCAGTCTACGAGCAGTACTTC.

V is TRBV19 and J is TRBJ2-7; maybe TRBD2 (6 bases). This CDR3 has 14 residues. V dropped 5 bases and J dropped 4 bases, with 15 bases sitting between them. Germline V gene sequence: CDR1 LNHDA, CDR2 SQIVND (reference sequence). CDR3 protein: CASSRQAGSYEQYF. In DNA, the CDR3 is TGTGCCAGTAGTCGGCAAGCGGGCAGTTACGAGCAGTACTTC. The entire variable domain, with the rest obtained from reference TRBV19 and TRBJ2-7, is as follows: DGGITQSPKYLFRKEGQNVTLSCEQNLNHDAMYWYRQDPGQGLRLIYYSQIVNDFQKGDIAEGYSVSREKKESFPLTVTSAQKNPTAFYLCASSRQAGSYEQYFGPGTRLTVT.

This clonotype appeared many times. The chain is built from TRBV19 and TRBJ1-4; no firm D call. V lost 3 bases, J lost 8 bases, and 4 bases lay in between. Per germline, CDR1 LNHDA and CDR2 SQIVND (reference sequence). The CDR3 is 11 residues long. The CDR3, as DNA: TGTGCCAGTAGTATCCGGGAAAAACTGTTTTTT. This encodes CASSIREKLFF.

Comment on this clonotype: At one boundary the junction diverges from the germline segment, which might be a read error. The chain carries TRBV2 and TRBJ2-7; 7 bases map to TRBD1. The CDR3 runs 11 residues. Germline lookup yields CDR1 SNHLY and CDR2 FYNNEI. The CDR3 DNA reads as TGTGCCAGCAGCTCAAGGGGGCGTACTCTCTTC. Translation: CASSSRGRTLF.

This clonotype was detected once. The chain is built from TRBV2 and TRBJ1-1, with no clear D. CDR1 is SNHLY, CDR2 FYNNEI, per germline. The V end lost 7 bases, the J end lost 1 base, and 16 bases lay between the germline ends. CDR3 length: 15 amino acids. Here the CDR3 DNA reads TGTGCCAGCACGAAGGATTCACGAGCGAACACTGAAGCTTTCTTT. Encoded protein: CASTKDSRANTEAFF. Full variable domain (rest looked up from reference TRBV2 and TRBJ1-1): EPEVTQTPSHQVTQMGQEVILRCVPISNHLYFYWYRQILGQKVEFLVSFYNNEISEKSEIFDDQFSVERPDGSNFTLKIRSTKLEDSAMYFCASTKDSRANTEAFFGQGTRLTVV.

This clonotype was seen once. J is TRBJ2-5 and V is TRBV2; D gene unclear. Between the trimmed V and J ends, which lost 6 bases and 5 bases, there was a span of 16 bases. The CDR3 contains 14 residues. Germline lookup yields CDR1 SNHLY and CDR2 FYNNEI. Here the CDR3 reads CASRSGPPWETQYF. DNA for the CDR3: TGTGCCAGCAGATCAGGACCGCCGTGGGAGACCCAGTACTTC.

V gene TRBV20-1 combines with J gene TRBJ2-7; no definite D call. CDR1 and CDR2 from the germline V gene are DFQATT and SNEGSKA (reference sequence). CDR3 length: 11 amino acids. V gave up 1 base and J gave up 6 bases, with 7 bases separating them. The DNA of the CDR3 is TGCAGTGCTAGAGCCCAACTCGAGCAGTACTTC. Translated: CSARAQLEQYF.

The chain has TRBV12-3 or TRBV12-4 and TRBJ2-1; 7 nucleotides agree with TRBD1. This CDR3 spans 13 amino acids. The junction had 5 bases not matched to a gene; V was cut back by 8 bases and J by 4 bases. The CDR3 coding sequence is TGTGCCAGCGGGGACAGTTATTACAATGAGCAGTTCTTC. It is translated as CASGDSYYNEQFF.

V gene TRBV11-2 combines with J gene TRBJ2-3; the D is unclear. V shed 0 bases and J shed 7 bases, with 11 bases lying between them. Germline V gene data show CDR1 as SGHAT and CDR2 as FQNNGV. This CDR3 has 14 amino acids. The CDR3 spells CASSLDKGPYTQYF. CDR3 DNA sequence: TGTGCCAGCAGCTTAGATAAGGGCCCTTATACGCAGTATTTT. Together with reference TRBV11-2 and TRBJ2-3, the CDR3 gives the full variable domain: EAGVAQSPRYKIIEKRQSVAFWCNPISGHATLYWYQQILGQGPKLLIQFQNNGVVDDSQLPKDRFSAERLKGVDSTLKIQPAKLEDSAVYLCASSLDKGPYTQYFGPGTRLTVL.

Worth noting for this clonotype: One junction end disagrees with the germline gene, perhaps due to a read error. The V gene is TRBV15, the J gene TRBJ1-4; D unclear. Looked up from germline, CDR1 is LNHNV and CDR2 is YYDKDF (reference sequence). This CDR3 has 15 residues. The DNA for the CDR3 is TGTGCCAGCAGCCAAGTACTTAGTGGAAATGAAAAACTGTTTTTT. It encodes CASSQVLSGNEKLFF.

The gene calls are TRBV6-1 and TRBJ2-1; D unclear. Trimming removed 10 bases from V and 5 bases from J, with 15 bases in between. CDR1 is MNHNS, CDR2 SASEGT, per germline. This CDR3 region has 13 residues. The CDR3 sequence: CAIRTHTNNEQFF. The DNA of the CDR3 is TGTGCCATCAGGACGCATACTAACAATGAGCAGTTCTTC.

Details on this clonotype: A single base separates this from a much larger clone, so it may be a read error. The chain recombines TRBV2 with TRBJ1-1; no reliable D call. The CDR3 totals 14 residues. Germline V gene lookup returns CDR1 SNHLY and CDR2 FYNNEI. Trimming shortened V by 3 bases and J by 2 bases, and 10 bases separated the two germline ends. The chain's CDR3 is CASSDVEPNTEAFF. CDR3 sequence (DNA): TGTGCCAGCAGTGACGTCGAACCCAACACTGAAGCTTTCTTT.

The chain links TRBV7-2 to TRBJ2-7; 11 nucleotides line up with TRBD1. CDR3 size: 14 residues. Germline CDR1 and CDR2: SGHTA and FQGNSA. Trimming at V came to 8 bases and at J to 7 bases, leaving 10 bases not matched to a gene. CDR3 region: CASVKDRGPREQYF. CDR3 in DNA: TGTGCCAGCGTGAAGGACAGGGGGCCGAGGGAGCAGTACTTC.

V and J are TRBV4-2 and TRBJ2-6; D possibly matches TRBD1 or TRBD2 (5 bases each). V was clipped by 4 bases and J by 2 bases, with 12 bases between them. This CDR3 has 16 amino acids. The germline V gene has CDR1 LGHNA and CDR2 YNFKEQ. As DNA, the CDR3 is TGTGCCAGCAGCCCCGCGAGGGGACCTGGGGCCAACGTCCTGACTTTC. Its protein product is CASSPARGPGANVLTF.

Details on this clonotype: The junction differs from germline at one of its ends, possibly a read error. The chain combines TRBV6-1 with TRBJ2-7; TRBD1 aligns across 9 bases. Germline assignment: CDR1 MNHNS and CDR2 SASEGT. The CDR3 covers 17 residues. This CDR3 is CASSRSRTGTGTYEQYF. The CDR3 DNA is TGCGCCAGCAGCCGATCGCGTACCGGGACAGGGACCTACGAGCAGTACTTC.